This TCR beta chain was profiled in a study of blood T cell repertoires in COVID-19. On the study more broadly: PBMCs, B-cell-depleted T cells, or T cells provided the cDNA or gDNA that made up the material.

In the original processing: For nucleated cells, counts were estimated from reference gene primer amplification. Assay: immunoSEQ multiplex PCR; the TCRdb copy retains only in-frame clones and omits some. V, J and clone size are taken as reported in that table, and D and trimming were inferred from the DNA itself. The sample yields roughly 200,000 clones, about nine tenths seen once. Trimming cost V 6 bases and J 6 bases, with 8 bases left between them. Germline V gene data show CDR1 as MNHEY and CDR2 as SVGAGI. The CDR3 runs to 12 residues. Input material: PBMCs or T cells enriched from blood (not recorded which). The TCR originated in a woman in her 30s with acute COVID-19. The V call is TRBV6-5, the J call TRBJ2-2; no definite D call. CDR3 nucleotide sequence: TGTGCCAGCAGAGCCCTTCCCGGGGAGCTGTTTTTT. Amino acids: CASRALPGELFF.